The T cell receptor beta chain under discussion was sequenced for a study of T cells expressing NK-cell markers (TCRdb year 2020). Notes on the research overall: Three sorted T-cell subsets (CD3+CD56+NKG2C+, CD3+CD56+NKG2C- and CD3+CD56-NKG2C+) from under 10 donors had their TCR beta-chain repertoires profiled. Among the eight sequenced donors, only one was HCMV-seronegative, while the other seven were HCMV-seropositive. The eight sequenced donors were randomly selected healthy volunteers, three men and five women. Sequencing of the libraries produced 2 x 150 bp reads on Illumina HiSeq 2000/2500, MiSeq or NextSeq.

To determine HCMV serostatus, a commercial ELISA kit was used to detect HCMV-specific IgG in serum. Peripheral blood mononuclear cells were isolated from blood by Ficoll density gradient centrifugation. For this clonotype: What this receptor recognizes is not known.

These reads were obtained on an Illumina HiSeq 2000. The TCR beta cDNA libraries were made using 5'RACE template switching, a step that added both a universal primer site and unique molecular identifiers. cDNA synthesis was primed from the TCR beta constant segment, followed by two successive PCR amplification steps. The study's own analysis went as follows. Reads were demultiplexed and grouped by UMI with MIGEC, and clonotypes were assembled and quantified with MiTCR. To remove erroneous sequences, TCR cDNA sequences were retained only when supported by two or more reads. The tcR package was used for downstream repertoire analysis, and clonotypes were matched between fractions using CDR3 nucleotide sequence together with V segment. VDJmatch was used to annotate antigen specificity against VDJdb, with one amino acid substitution allowed in CDR3. After the reads were reprocessed by TCRdb, one entry was made per CDR3 protein sequence, with no DNA. Here the V and J calls rest on TCRdb's processing, not on the authors' analysis. The table held for this sample gives approximately 460,000 distinct CDR3 sequences. The ten largest make up 7.3% of the sample.

The full study reports these points: In a handful of donors, the dominant CD3+CD56+NKG2C+ clonotypes ranked among the top 10 CD8+ clonotypes, making up 1.0-7.0% of CD8+ T cells. Those dominant clonotypes were again the most abundant among CD3+CD56-NKG2C+ cells in several donors, at roughly 25-65%. It remained unclear whether the expanded NKG2C-expressing T cell clones were specific for HCMV antigens.

The CDR3 sequence holds 11 residues, the cysteine and phenylalanine included. DNA was not recorded. The germline V gene sets CDR1 to MDHEN and CDR2 to SYDVKM. Sequenced input: blood T cells: a sorted CD56 or NKG2C T cell subset, CD4+ or CD8+ T cells, or bulk PBMC T cells (not recorded which). The chain joins TRBV28 to TRBJ2-1; absent DNA, TCRdb's TRBD1 call cannot be checked. This sequence was found in a woman between 18 and 75 years old in good health. This receptor has the CDR3 CASLKGVALFF. The variable domain in full, with residues beyond the CDR3 obtained from the reference TRBV28 and TRBJ2-1 genes, is DVKVTQSSRYLVKRTGEKVFLECVQDMDHENMFWYRQDPGLGLRLIYFSYDVKMKEKGDIPEGYSVSREKKERFSLILESASTNQTSMYLCASLKGVALFFGPGTRLTVL.